The source of this T cell receptor (beta chain) is a study of blood T cell repertoires in COVID-19. Study-wide context: Specimens from acute and convalescent COVID-19 originated in the United States, Italy and Spain. T cells, B-cell-depleted T cells, or PBMCs supplied cDNA or gDNA.

In the authors' methods: Amplified reference gene primers provided the basis for estimating nucleated cell counts. Data came from immunoSEQ multiplex PCR; TCRdb stores just in-frame clones and leaves some out. D and trimming were read from the DNA, whereas the V and J calls and clone size are those reported in that table. The repertoire holds about 100,000 clones, with roughly 92% as singletons. V was trimmed by 8 bases and J by 6 bases, leaving 14 bases between them. The CDR3 spans 13 residues. Germline CDR1 is MDHEN and CDR2 is SYDVKM. Sequencing was carried out using peripheral blood. The rearrangement joins TRBV28 to TRBJ2-1, with a weak D call TRBD2 (5 bases). The origin of this receptor is a man in his sixties or seventies with acute or convalescent COVID-19. The CDR3 coding sequence is TGTGCCAGCCTGGTTAGAGGGTTCAATGAGCAGTTCTTC. Encoded protein: CASLVRGFNEQFF.